The next 27 T cell receptor beta chains were all read from a single sample in a study of blood T cell repertoires in COVID-19. Data came from immunoSEQ multiplex PCR; TCRdb stores just in-frame clones and leaves some out. Among approximately 240,000 clones listed, approximately 90% were seen once. Sequenced input: peripheral blood. The receptors come from a young woman who had recovered from COVID-19.

This clone was seen only a few times. The CDR3 loop is CASSQDRTSVSELFF. CDR3 in DNA: TGTGCCAGCAGCCAAGACAGGACATCCGTGTCGGAGCTGTTTTTT. The chain has TRBV3-1 (or the pseudogene TRBV3-2) and TRBJ2-2; weak D call: TRBD1 (5 bases). V dropped 0 bases and J dropped 10 bases, with 15 bases sitting between them. The germline gives CDR1 LGHDT, CDR2 YNNKEL (reference sequence). CDR3 length equals 15 residues.

The rearrangement uses TRBV5-5 and TRBJ2-1, with a tentative D call TRBD2 (6 bases). CDR1 and CDR2 from the germline V gene are SGHKS and YYEKEE (reference sequence). V lost 6 bases and J lost 0, with 7 bases in between. This CDR3 has 13 amino acids. CDR3 protein: CASIGSSYNEQFF. CDR3 in DNA: TGTGCCAGCATCGGGAGCTCCTACAATGAGCAGTTCTTC.

V and J are TRBV5-4 and TRBJ2-7, with 8 bases matching TRBD2. In germline, CDR1 is SGHNT, CDR2 YYREEE (reference sequence). J gave up 5 bases and V 0 bases, and 10 bases lay outside the gene matches. The CDR3 contains 16 residues. The CDR3 sequence is CASSLEGAGVPDEQYF. CDR3 nucleotide sequence: TGTGCCAGCAGCTTGGAAGGAGCGGGAGTCCCGGACGAGCAGTACTTC.

The chain joins TRBV5-5 to TRBJ1-2; 10 positions match TRBD1. The V gene end was trimmed by 4 bases and the J gene end by 4 bases; junction bases not matched to a gene: 7. This CDR3 is 15 amino acids long. CDR1 is SGHKS and CDR2 is YYEKEE in the germline V gene (reference sequence). CDR3 amino acids: CASSMTGGDGYGYTF. The CDR3 nucleotides read TGTGCCAGCAGCATGACAGGGGGCGACGGCTATGGCTACACCTTC. Using reference TRBV5-5 and TRBJ1-2 for the parts outside the CDR3, the full variable domain is DAGVTQSPTHLIKTRGQQVTLRCSPISGHKSVSWYQQVLGQGPQFIFQYYEKEERGRGNFPDRFSARQFPNYSSELNVNALLLGDSALYLCASSMTGGDGYGYTFGSGTRLTVV.

This clone occurred once. CDR3 sequence (DNA): TGTGCCAGCAGGATAGCGGCGAACACCGGGGAGCTGTTTTTT. As protein: CASRIAANTGELFF. V usage is TRBV7-6 and J usage is TRBJ2-2, with D possibly matching TRBD2 (6 bases). Deletions cut 6 bases from V and 0 bases from J, with 8 bases between. There are 14 residues in the CDR3. Germline V gene data show CDR1 as SGHVS and CDR2 as FNYEAQ.

The sample holds a few counts of this clone. The genes are TRBV21-1 and TRBJ1-2; TRBD1, as called in the table, went unchecked against the DNA. TRBV21-1 is listed as a pseudogene. This CDR3 region has 12 residues. Here the CDR3 reads CASRLRDRGPTF. The CDR3 DNA reads TGTGCCAGCAGATTAAGGGACAGGGGGCCCACCTTC.

This chain connects TRBV2 to TRBJ1-5; 7 bases map to TRBD1. With 4 bases clipped from V and 3 bases from J, the junction kept 6 bases outside the gene matches. Germline V lookup: CDR1 SNHLY, CDR2 FYNNEI. The CDR3 has 15 amino acids. The CDR3 region is CASSANRGPNQPQHF. The CDR3 nucleotides read TGTGCCAGCAGTGCGAACAGGGGACCCAATCAGCCCCAGCATTTT.

The genes are TRBV15 and TRBJ1-2; TRBD1 might be the D (5 bases). The CDR3 is made up of 14 amino acids. With 4 bases removed from V and 4 bases from J, the gap between germline ends came to 13 bases. Looked up from germline, CDR1 is LNHNV and CDR2 is YYDKDF (reference sequence). This chain's CDR3 is CATSTPRGVYGYTF. DNA for the CDR3: TGTGCCACCAGCACCCCCCGGGGGGTCTATGGCTACACCTTC.

About this clone itself: It differs at one base from a far larger clone, so likely a read error. The gene calls are TRBV5-1 and TRBJ2-1; TRBD2 matches at 10 bases. Germline loops: CDR1 SGHRS, CDR2 YFSETQ. J was trimmed by 3 bases and V by 4 bases; bases with no gene match: 4. The CDR3 extends over 15 amino acids. The CDR3 coding sequence is TGCGCCAGCAGCACCGGGACTAGCGACTACAATGAGCAGTTCTTC. Translation gives CASSTGTSDYNEQFF.

The chain combines TRBV5-1 with TRBJ2-3; 10 bases line up with TRBD2. This CDR3 has 17 amino acids. CDR1 and CDR2 from the germline V gene are SGHRS and YFSETQ. J gave up 4 bases and V 6 bases, and 14 bases lay outside the gene matches. CDR3 amino acids: CASTKGASGSGADTQYF. Here the CDR3 DNA reads TGCGCCAGCACAAAAGGGGCTAGCGGGAGCGGGGCAGATACGCAGTATTTT.

The chain carries TRBV7-9 and TRBJ2-7; 10 nucleotides line up with TRBD2. The V and J ends lost 5 bases and 2 bases, in that order; junction bases with no gene match: 9. This CDR3 is 16 amino acids long. The V gene's germline CDR1 is SEHNR and CDR2 FQNEAQ (reference sequence). CDR3 DNA: TGTGCCAGCAGCCAATCTAGCGGGAGACTCACCTACGAGCAGTACTTC. Amino acids: CASSQSSGRLTYEQYF.

This chain uses TRBV29-1 with TRBJ2-1; D perhaps matches TRBD2 (6 bases). The CDR3 extends over 15 amino acids. In germline, CDR1 is SQVTM, CDR2 ANQGSEA. The V end was cut by 6 bases, the J end by 0 bases, with 15 bases between. The CDR3 sequence: CSVPKLALSYNEQFF. The CDR3 DNA reads as TGCAGCGTCCCGAAGCTAGCGCTCTCCTACAATGAGCAGTTCTTC.

The V gene is TRBV27, the J gene TRBJ1-2, with D unclear. Between the trimmed V and J ends, which lost 0 bases and 9 bases, there was a span of 8 bases. Per germline, CDR1 MNHEY and CDR2 SMNVEV (reference sequence). The CDR3 contains 12 residues. The CDR3 loop reads CASSLSGASYTF. CDR3 coding DNA: TGTGCCAGCAGTTTATCGGGAGCGAGCTACACCTTC.

This chain joins TRBV7-2 and TRBJ2-1, with D tentatively TRBD2 (6 bases). CDR1 SGHTA and CDR2 FQGNSA come from the germline V gene. The CDR3 totals 13 residues. V lost 5 bases and J lost 7, with 12 bases in between. The CDR3 nucleotides are TGTGCCAGCAGCGTCGGGACTTTTAATGAGCAGTTCTTC. Translating gives CASSVGTFNEQFF. The variable domain in full, with the rest retrieved from reference TRBV7-2 and TRBJ2-1, is GAGVSQSPSNKVTEKGKDVELRCDPISGHTALYWYRQSLGQGLEFLIYFQGNSAPDKSGLPSDRFSAERTGGSVSTLTIQRTQQEDSAVYLCASSVGTFNEQFFGPGTRLTVL.

The chain recombines TRBV19 with TRBJ2-7, with 7 bases fitting TRBD1. The CDR3 length is 15 residues. The V gene's germline CDR1 is LNHDA and CDR2 SQIVND (reference sequence). With V trimmed by 1 base and J by 3 bases, 6 bases remained unmatched. The chain's CDR3 is CASSIGQGYGYEQYF. The CDR3 region has the DNA TGTGCCAGTAGTATAGGACAGGGATACGGCTACGAGCAGTACTTC. The entire variable domain, with the rest obtained from reference TRBV19 and TRBJ2-7, is as follows: DGGITQSPKYLFRKEGQNVTLSCEQNLNHDAMYWYRQDPGQGLRLIYYSQIVNDFQKGDIAEGYSVSREKKESFPLTVTSAQKNPTAFYLCASSIGQGYGYEQYFGPGTRLTVT.

CDR3 DNA sequence: TGCAGCGTTGAAGAGGGGGGGGGTGCCACAGATACGCAGTATTTT. Translating it yields CSVEEGGGATDTQYF. The chain joins TRBV29-1 to TRBJ2-3; 7 bases are shared with TRBD2. CDR3 length: 15 residues. CDR1 and CDR2 (germline): SQVTM, ANQGSEA. V gave up 0 bases and J gave up 2 bases; unmatched junction bases: 5.

The rearrangement joins TRBV13 to TRBJ2-7, with a weak D call TRBD1 (6 bases). Germline loops: CDR1 PRHDT, CDR2 FYEKMQ (reference sequence). The CDR3 consists of 13 residues. Deletions cut 5 bases from V and 10 bases from J, with 18 bases between. The CDR3 loop is CASSPETGIEQYF. In nucleotides, the CDR3 is TGTGCCAGCAGCCCTGAGACAGGAATCGAACAGTACTTC.

V usage is TRBV29-1 and J usage is TRBJ2-3; TRBD2 is a possible D gene (6 bases). Per germline, CDR1 SQVTM and CDR2 ANQGSEA. This CDR3 is 16 amino acids long. V was pared by 0 bases and J by 3 bases, with 16 bases between. This CDR3 reads CSVEERMQRATDTQYF. In DNA form, the CDR3 reads TGCAGCGTTGAAGAACGCATGCAGCGGGCAACAGATACGCAGTATTTT.

The chain carries TRBV10-3 and TRBJ2-7; 10 nucleotides agree with TRBD2. The length of the CDR3 is 15 residues. Germline V gives CDR1 ENHRY, CDR2 SYGVKD. With 3 bases clipped from V and 7 bases from J, the junction kept 9 bases outside the gene matches. Here the CDR3 reads CAISDRTSGSLEQYF. The CDR3 nucleotides are TGTGCCATCAGTGATCGGACTAGCGGATCCCTTGAGCAGTACTTC.

The V call is TRBV19, the J call TRBJ2-1; possibly TRBD2 for D (5 bases). The CDR3 consists of 14 residues. V gave up 5 bases and J gave up 7 bases, with 15 bases separating them. Germline CDR1 and CDR2: LNHDA and SQIVND (reference sequence). CDR3 sequence (DNA): TGTGCCAGTAGTTTCCGGGGTAGTAATAATGAGCAGTTCTTC. Its protein is CASSFRGSNNEQFF.

The rearrangement links TRBV30 to TRBJ1-6, with 9 bases that match TRBD1. The V segment lost 0 bases and the J segment 8 bases; nucleotides outside the gene matches: 5. Germline V gene lookup returns CDR1 GTSNPN and CDR2 SVGIG (reference sequence). CDR3 length equals 15 residues. CDR3 protein: CAWSVPGTGYSPLHF. The DNA of the CDR3 is TGTGCCTGGAGTGTACCTGGGACAGGGTATTCACCCCTCCACTTT. Full variable domain (outside the CDR3, taken from reference TRBV30 and TRBJ1-6): SQTIHQWPATLVQPVGSPLSLECTVEGTSNPNLYWYRQAAGRGLQLLFYSVGIGQISSEVPQNLSASRPQDRQFILSSKKLLLSDSGFYLCAWSVPGTGYSPLHFGNGTRLTVT.

This rearrangement joins TRBV11-3 to TRBJ2-1; 12 nucleotides match TRBD2. Looked up from germline, CDR1 is SGHNT and CDR2 is YENEEA. Trimming at V came to 4 bases and at J to 9 bases, leaving 4 bases not matched to a gene. This CDR3 has 14 amino acids. For the CDR3, the DNA is TGTGCCAGCAGCTCGCTAGCGGGAGGGGGTGAGCAGTTCTTC. Translated, it gives CASSSLAGGGEQFF.

In its sample, this clone was seen a few times. V is TRBV30 and J is TRBJ2-7; 8 nucleotides align to TRBD1. The CDR3 is 13 residues long. V gave up 0 bases and J gave up 7 bases; unmatched junction bases: 5. Germline V gives CDR1 GTSNPN, CDR2 SVGIG (reference sequence). DNA for the CDR3: TGTGCCTGGAGTGTACAAACAGGGGGAGAGCAGTACTTC. Residues: CAWSVQTGGEQYF.

The gene calls are TRBV9 and TRBJ1-3; the D is unclear. The ends were cut back, 3 bases at V and 0 bases at J, with 7 bases in the middle. This CDR3 comprises 14 residues. Germline CDR1 SGDLS, CDR2 YYNGEE. The CDR3 loop is CASSAQDSGNTIYF. CDR3 sequence (DNA): TGTGCCAGCAGCGCTCAGGACTCTGGAAACACCATATATTTT.

This sequence joins TRBV14 and TRBJ1-2; 8 bases match TRBD1. The CDR3 sequence is 13 residues long. The J segment lost 7 bases and the V segment lost 3 bases, leaving 4 bases of the junction unmatched. CDR1 is SGHDN, CDR2 FVKESK, per germline. CDR3 nucleotides: TGTGCCAGCAGCCAGGGACAGGTCTCTGGCTACACCTTC. This gives the protein CASSQGQVSGYTF.

V and J are TRBV30 and TRBJ1-1, with 8 bases aligning to TRBD1. This CDR3 is 11 amino acids long. Losses at the gene ends were 5 bases for V and 7 bases for J; bases not matched to a gene: 3. The germline gives CDR1 GTSNPN, CDR2 SVGIG (reference sequence). The CDR3 sequence is CAWGGQGEAFF. CDR3 in DNA: TGTGCCTGGGGTGGACAGGGTGAAGCTTTCTTT.

The gene calls are TRBV6-5 and TRBJ2-2; TRBD1 might be the D (5 bases). The V end was cut by 9 bases, the J end by 1 base, with 12 bases between. Germline CDR1 reads MNHEY; CDR2 reads SVGAGI. The CDR3 extends over 14 amino acids. The CDR3 DNA reads as TGTGCCAGTTGGGGCAGACTGAACACCGGGGAGCTGTTTTTT. Encoded protein: CASWGRLNTGELFF.